The rows below give T cell receptor beta chains drawn from one sample of a study of blood T cell repertoires in COVID-19. Measured with immunoSEQ multiplex PCR; TCRdb has only the in-frame clones, and not every one. The table includes roughly 250,000 clones, over 75% detected once. Sequenced input: peripheral blood. These TCRs come from a woman aged 40 to 50 who had recovered from COVID-19. The CDR3 runs from the conserved cysteine through the conserved F or W. Fields, in order: D gene, J gene, V gene, clone size, CDR3 DNA, CDR3 protein. The D gene is left open where the match is weak. The size entry is marked missing in some rows and otherwise reads once, few, many or a size class.

>TRBD1|TRBJ1-5|TRBV19|-
TGTGCCAGTAGTCCAACAGGGGGCCGCCAGCCCCAGCATTTT
CASSPTGGRQPQHF
>-|TRBJ2-7|TRBV18|once
TGTGCCAGCTCATCGACCGAGGTGCGCCCCTACGAGCAGTACTTC
CASSSTEVRPYEQYF
>-|TRBJ2-1|TRBV6-5|-
TGTGCGGTCAAGACGGAGAGCTCCTACAATGAGCAGTTCTTC
CAVKTESSYNEQFF
>-|TRBJ2-6|TRBV18|many
TGTGCCAGCTCACGAGAGGCCAACGTCCTGACTTTC
CASSREANVLTF
>-|TRBJ2-1|TRBV14|-
TGTGCCAGCAGCCAAGCGGAGTATTACAATGAGCAGTTCTTC
CASSQAEYYNEQFF
>-|TRBJ1-4|TRBV4-3|-
TGCGCCAGCAGCCAAGATCAGGGAGGAGGCGAAAAACTGTTTTTT
CASSQDQGGGEKLFF
>-|TRBJ2-1|TRBV9|-
TGTGCCAGCAGCGAAACTAGTTACAGCAATGAGCAGTTCTTC
CASSETSYSNEQFF
>TRBD2|TRBJ2-3|TRBV11-2|-
TGTGCCAGCAGCCGACTAGCGGGAGGGACAGATACGCAGTATTTT
CASSRLAGGTDTQYF
>-|TRBJ1-3|TRBV5-1|-
TGCGCCAGCAGCTTGGCTCCAGGGGCTAGAAACACCATATATTTT
CASSLAPGARNTIYF
>TRBD1|TRBJ1-4|TRBV4-1|-
TGCGCCAGCAGCCAAAGACTTGGCTCCGCGGGACAGGGAAAACTGTTTTTT
CASSQRLGSAGQGKLFF
>-|TRBJ2-7|TRBV5-5|-
TGTGCCAGCAGCTCGGGAATGGGTAGATACGAGCAGTACTTC
CASSSGMGRYEQYF
>TRBD2|TRBJ2-5|TRBV6-6|-
TGTGCCAGCAGTCCACCCAGGACTAGCGGACAAGAGACCCAGTACTTC
CASSPPRTSGQETQYF
>TRBD1|TRBJ1-5|TRBV19|-
TGTGCCAGTAGTATAGCCGGGACAGGGGGCCAGCCCCAGCATTTT
CASSIAGTGGQPQHF
>TRBD1|TRBJ1-4|TRBV6-5|-
TGTGCCAGCAGTTACGCGGGACAGGAAAAACTGTTTTTT
CASSYAGQEKLFF
>-|TRBJ2-7|TRBV24-1|-
TGTGCCACCAGTGATTTGGGAGGGGACGAGCAGTACTTC
CATSDLGGDEQYF
>TRBD2|TRBJ2-1|TRBV30|many
TGTGCCTGGAGTGTGCGGGAGGGCCAGTTCTTC
CAWSVREGQFF
>-|TRBJ2-2|TRBV5-1|-
TGCGCCAGCAGCTTGGACGGGAACACCGGGGAGCTGTTTTTT
CASSLDGNTGELFF
>-|TRBJ2-5|TRBV6-2/TRBV6-3|-
TGTGCCAGCAGTTACGCCAGACTAGGTGGGGAGACCCAGTACTTC
CASSYARLGGETQYF
>-|TRBJ1-5|TRBV28|few
TGTGCCAGCAGTTTACCAAATCAGGTTGGTAGCAATCAGCCCCAGCATTTT
CASSLPNQVGSNQPQHF
>-|TRBJ2-1|TRBV4-1|-
TGCGCCAGCAGCCAAGAAGGGGGAACCTACAATGAGCAGTTCTTC
CASSQEGGTYNEQFF
>TRBD1|TRBJ1-2|TRBV18|-
TGTGCCAGCTCACCACTAGGGGGCACCTATGGCTACACCTTC
CASSPLGGTYGYTF
>-|TRBJ1-4|TRBV19|few
TGTGCCAGTAGTATAGTAGGCCAGGGAATGGTAAAACTGTTTTTT
CASSIVGQGMVKLFF
>TRBD2|TRBJ2-7|TRBV9|once
TGTGCCAGCAGCGTAGGACTAGCGGGAGGGCCCTACGAGCAGTACTTC
CASSVGLAGGPYEQYF
>TRBD1|TRBJ2-1|TRBV19|-
TGTGCCAGTAGTATCGACAGGGCCGGTGAGCAGTTCTTC
CASSIDRAGEQFF
>TRBD1|TRBJ1-2|TRBV5-6|few
TGTGCCAGCAGCTTGGCACCGACAGGGGGTTATGGCTACACCTTC
CASSLAPTGGYGYTF
>-|TRBJ2-3|TRBV24-1|-
TGTGCCACCAGTGAGGGCGGGGAGTTCACAGATACGCAGTATTTT
CATSEGGEFTDTQYF
>-|TRBJ2-3|TRBV7-6|-
TGTGCCAGCAGCTTAGCGGTCGGGGTAGCAGGAGATACGCAGTATTTT
CASSLAVGVAGDTQYF